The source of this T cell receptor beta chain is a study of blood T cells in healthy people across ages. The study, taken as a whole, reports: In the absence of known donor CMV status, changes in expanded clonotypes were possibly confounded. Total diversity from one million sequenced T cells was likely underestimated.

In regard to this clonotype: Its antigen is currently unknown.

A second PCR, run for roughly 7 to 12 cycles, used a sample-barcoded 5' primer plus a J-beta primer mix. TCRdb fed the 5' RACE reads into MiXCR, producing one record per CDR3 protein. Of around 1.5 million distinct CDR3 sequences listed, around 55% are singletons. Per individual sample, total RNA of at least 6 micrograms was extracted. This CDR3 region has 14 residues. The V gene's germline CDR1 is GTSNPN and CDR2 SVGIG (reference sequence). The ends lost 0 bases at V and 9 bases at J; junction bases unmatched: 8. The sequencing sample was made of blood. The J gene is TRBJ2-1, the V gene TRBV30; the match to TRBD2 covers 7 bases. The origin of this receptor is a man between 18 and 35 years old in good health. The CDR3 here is CAWSVTGGGSEQFF. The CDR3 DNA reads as TGTGCCTGGAGTGTTACGGGAGGAGGGAGTGAGCAGTTCTTC.